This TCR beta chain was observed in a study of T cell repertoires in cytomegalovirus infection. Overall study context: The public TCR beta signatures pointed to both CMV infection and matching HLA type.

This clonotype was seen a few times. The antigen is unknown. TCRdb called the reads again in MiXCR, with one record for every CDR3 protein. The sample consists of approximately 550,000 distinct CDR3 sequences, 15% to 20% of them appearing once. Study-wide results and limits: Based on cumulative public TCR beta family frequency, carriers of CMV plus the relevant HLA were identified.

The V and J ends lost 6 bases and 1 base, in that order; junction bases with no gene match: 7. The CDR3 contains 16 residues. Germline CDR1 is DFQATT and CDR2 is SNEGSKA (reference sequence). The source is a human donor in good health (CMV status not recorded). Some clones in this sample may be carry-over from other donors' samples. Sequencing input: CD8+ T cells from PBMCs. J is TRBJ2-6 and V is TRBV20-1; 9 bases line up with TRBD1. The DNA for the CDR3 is TGCAGTGCCACCCCGGGACAGGGTTCTGGGGCCAACGTCCTGACTTTC. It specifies CSATPGQGSGANVLTF.